This is a list of T cell receptor beta chains from one sample in a study of T cells after somatic rescue of genetic block. The data were produced by immunoSEQ multiplex PCR, yet TCRdb's version contains in-frame clones alone and is incomplete. The sample holds approximately 16,000 clones, about 70% seen once. Specimen: peripheral blood mononuclear cells (PBMCs). The receptors derive from a man younger than 35. Both conserved end residues are part of each CDR3. The D gene is left open where the match is weak. Size is stated for part of the rows, as once, few or many counts, or as a class when the clone is expanded.

j_call clone_size d_call v_call cdr3_nt cdr3_aa
TRBJ1-4 NA TRBD1 TRBV5-1 TGCGCCAGCAGCCCCCCGGGACAGCTATTTAATGAAAAACTGTTTTTT CASSPPGQLFNEKLFF
TRBJ1-5 NA TRBD1 TRBV4-1 TGCGCCAGCAGCCAGTACATGTCCGGACAGGGCGGGCAGCCCCAGCATTTT CASSQYMSGQGGQPQHF
TRBJ2-7 few TRBD2 TRBV19 TGTGCCAGTAGTAACTCTGCGGGAGCGACCTACGAGCAGTACTTC CASSNSAGATYEQYF
TRBJ2-3 NA NA TRBV6-5 TGTGCCAGCAGTTACGACCGTACAGATACGCAGTATTTT CASSYDRTDTQYF
TRBJ2-7 few NA TRBV27 TGTGCCAGCAGGCGGGGACAGCTGGTGTACTTC CASRRGQLVYF
TRBJ2-2 NA NA TRBV29-1 TGCAGCGTTGTCCACAACACCGGGGAGCTGTTTTTT CSVVHNTGELFF
TRBJ2-5 NA NA TRBV30 TGTGCCTGGAGCGCCTCTGGGGGGCTGACCCAGTACTTC CAWSASGGLTQYF
TRBJ2-3 once TRBD2 TRBV28 TGTGCCAGCAGTTTCTTACCCGGACTAGCGGCTAGCACAGATACGCAGTATTTT CASSFLPGLAASTDTQYF
TRBJ1-5 NA NA TRBV6-1 TGTGCCAGCAGTGAAGTCGGGGGTGATTGGGGCAATCAGCCCCAGCATTTT CASSEVGGDWGNQPQHF
TRBJ2-1 NA TRBD2 TRBV6-5 TGTGCCAGCAGTTACTCCAGACTAGCGAGAGGGGTGTTCTTC CASSYSRLARGVFF
TRBJ2-7 NA NA TRBV28 TGTGCCAGCAGCTTGGCAGGGTCCTACGAGCAGTACTTC CASSLAGSYEQYF
TRBJ2-7 few NA TRBV11-3 TGTGCCAGCAGCCTACCCCACAGTGGGCAGTACTTC CASSLPHSGQYF
TRBJ2-3 NA TRBD2 TRBV5-8 TGTGCCAGCAGCTTGACTAGCGGCCTTACCACAGATACGCAGTATTTT CASSLTSGLTTDTQYF
TRBJ1-6 NA NA TRBV5-1 TGCGCCAGCAGCTTGAAGGTGAATTCACCCCTCCACTTT CASSLKVNSPLHF
TRBJ2-1 NA NA TRBV19 TGTGCCAGTAGTTGGGCGAGCGCCCTCAATGAGCAGTTCTTC CASSWASALNEQFF
TRBJ1-1 few NA TRBV11-2 TGTGCCAGCAGCTTACGGAACACTGAAGCTTTCTTT CASSLRNTEAFF
TRBJ2-1 NA TRBD1 TRBV11-2 TGTGCCAGCAGCCCGACAGGGCGCTCCTACAATGAGCAGTTCTTC CASSPTGRSYNEQFF
TRBJ2-2 few TRBD2 TRBV4-1 TGCGCCAGCAGCCAAGCCTCTAGCGGGAGGGCCCGTACCGGGGAGCTGTTTTTT CASSQASSGRARTGELFF
TRBJ2-6 NA NA TRBV5-6 TGTGCCAGTCTAACGCGCAGCTCTGGGGCCAACGTCCTGACTTTC CASLTRSSGANVLTF
TRBJ2-3 NA TRBD2 TRBV7-3 TGTGCCAGCAGCATGGGACTAGCGGGGACAACAGATACGCAGTATTTT CASSMGLAGTTDTQYF
TRBJ1-2 NA TRBD1 TRBV10-3 TGTGCCATCAGTGCACGGGTTGGAGGGGACAGGGTCGATGGCTACACCTTC CAISARVGGDRVDGYTF
TRBJ2-2 NA NA TRBV7-9 TGTGCCAGCAGCTTAGGGCAGGTATCCGGGGAGCTGTTTTTT CASSLGQVSGELFF
TRBJ1-2 NA NA TRBV28 TGTGCCAGCAGTTTTACTGCAAACTATGGCTACACCTTC CASSFTANYGYTF
TRBJ1-1 NA NA TRBV2 TGTGCCAGCACTAACGAGAAGGGCACTGAAGCTTTCTTT CASTNEKGTEAFF
TRBJ1-5 NA NA TRBV6-1 TGTGCCAGCAGTGAGGCCGGAAGGGGCAATCAGCCCCAGCATTTT CASSEAGRGNQPQHF
TRBJ1-1 few TRBD1 TRBV28 TGTGCCAGCAGTTTATGGGACAGGGGGAACACTGAAGCTTTCTTT CASSLWDRGNTEAFF
TRBJ2-3 once NA TRBV5-1 TGCGCCAGCTCCCCTCTTGGTAGCACAGATACGCAGTATTTT CASSPLGSTDTQYF
TRBJ1-4 NA NA TRBV9 TGTGCCAGCAGCTCCGCACTCCGGGTTAATGAAAAACTGTTTTTT CASSSALRVNEKLFF
TRBJ2-1 NA TRBD1 TRBV4-2 TGTGCCACCTCCGGGACAGGGGGTTACAATGAGCAGTTCTTC CATSGTGGYNEQFF
TRBJ1-5 NA TRBD1 TRBV30 TGTGCCTGGAGTTACAGGGGCCCTAATAGCAATCAGCCCCAGCATTTT CAWSYRGPNSNQPQHF
TRBJ2-7 NA NA TRBV5-1 TGCGCCAGCAGCTTGGGGGTCTCCTACGAGCAGTACTTC CASSLGVSYEQYF
TRBJ2-7 few NA TRBV7-8 TGTGCCAGCAGCTTCAGGACCCCAAGCTCCTACGAGCAGTACTTC CASSFRTPSSYEQYF
TRBJ2-1 NA TRBD2 TRBV7-9 TGTGCCAGCAGCTTATTGCCTAGCGGGAACCGTCGGCCATACAATGAGCAGTTCTTC CASSLLPSGNRRPYNEQFF
TRBJ1-1 NA NA TRBV9 TGTGCCAGCAGCCAGGGACTGCCCACTGAAGCTTCCTTT CASSQGLPTEASF
TRBJ2-1 NA NA TRBV30 TGTGCCTGGACCCCAGGTTGGACCTACAATGAGCAGTTCTTC CAWTPGWTYNEQFF
TRBJ2-1 medium-sized TRBD2 TRBV9 TGTGCCAGCAGCGTAGCTCTCGCGGGAGGCCACAATGAGCAGTTCTTC CASSVALAGGHNEQFF
TRBJ2-3 NA NA TRBV6-6 TGTGCCAGCAGTTTCGCGCGGGGAGGCACAGATACGCAGTATTTT CASSFARGGTDTQYF
TRBJ2-3 NA TRBD1 TRBV5-1 TGCGCCAGCAGCTTTAACAGGGGGCTAGCAGATACGCAGTATTTT CASSFNRGLADTQYF
TRBJ2-5 NA NA TRBV5-1 TGCGCCAGCAGCTCCCAGGGGTTTTTTCAAGAGACCCAGTACTTC CASSSQGFFQETQYF
TRBJ2-5 NA NA TRBV4-1 TGCGCCAGCAGCCAAGGCCGTGGGGGGCTAGAGACCCAGTACTTC CASSQGRGGLETQYF
TRBJ1-1 NA TRBD1 TRBV19 TGTGCCAGTAGGATACAGGGGGCAGGCAGAAAAACTGAAGCTTTCTTT CASRIQGAGRKTEAFF
TRBJ2-1 NA NA TRBV7-3 TGTGCCAGCAGTCGAGGGTGGGGGACCTCCTACAATGAGCAGTTCTTC CASSRGWGTSYNEQFF